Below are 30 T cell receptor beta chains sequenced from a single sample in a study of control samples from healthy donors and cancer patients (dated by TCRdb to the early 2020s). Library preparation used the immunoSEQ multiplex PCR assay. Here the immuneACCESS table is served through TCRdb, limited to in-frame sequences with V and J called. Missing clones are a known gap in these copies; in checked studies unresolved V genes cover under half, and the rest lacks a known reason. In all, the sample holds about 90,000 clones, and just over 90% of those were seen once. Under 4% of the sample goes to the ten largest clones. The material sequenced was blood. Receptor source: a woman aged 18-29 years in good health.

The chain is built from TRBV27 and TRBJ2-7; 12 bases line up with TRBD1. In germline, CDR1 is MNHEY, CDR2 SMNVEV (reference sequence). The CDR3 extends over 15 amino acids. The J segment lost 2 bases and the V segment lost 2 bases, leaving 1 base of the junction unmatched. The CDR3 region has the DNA TGTGCCAGCAGTTTAGGGACAGGGGGCCCCTACGAGCAGTACTTC. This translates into CASSLGTGGPYEQYF.

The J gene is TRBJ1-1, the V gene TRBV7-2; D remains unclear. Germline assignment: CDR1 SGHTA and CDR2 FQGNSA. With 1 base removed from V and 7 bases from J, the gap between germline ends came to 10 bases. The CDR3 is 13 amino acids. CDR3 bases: TGTGCCAGCAGCTTAGTGTCCGGGATTGAAGCTTTCTTT. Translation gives CASSLVSGIEAFF.

The CDR3 protein is CASSQALGQADYGYTF. CDR3 sequence (DNA): TGCGCCAGCAGCCAAGCCCTAGGACAGGCAGACTATGGCTACACCTTC. This sequence joins TRBV4-1 and TRBJ1-2; 7 nucleotides line up with TRBD1. Germline V gene sequence: CDR1 MGHRA, CDR2 YSYEKL. The CDR3 loop spans 16 amino acids. After removal of 1 base from V and 3 bases from J, the junction contained 8 bases not matched to a gene.

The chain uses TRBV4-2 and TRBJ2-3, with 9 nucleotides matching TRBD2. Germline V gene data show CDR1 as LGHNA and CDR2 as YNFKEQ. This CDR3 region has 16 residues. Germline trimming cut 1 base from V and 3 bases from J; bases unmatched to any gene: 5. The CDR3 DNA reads TGTGCCAGCAGCCAAGTGGCTAGCGGGGTTACAGATACGCAGTATTTT. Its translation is CASSQVASGVTDTQYF.

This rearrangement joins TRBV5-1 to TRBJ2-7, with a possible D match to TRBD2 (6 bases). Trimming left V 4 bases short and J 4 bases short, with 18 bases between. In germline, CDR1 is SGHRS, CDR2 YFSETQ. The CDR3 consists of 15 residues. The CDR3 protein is CASSPPGTAAYEQYF. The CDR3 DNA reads TGCGCCAGCAGCCCACCCGGGACTGCGGCGTACGAGCAGTACTTC.

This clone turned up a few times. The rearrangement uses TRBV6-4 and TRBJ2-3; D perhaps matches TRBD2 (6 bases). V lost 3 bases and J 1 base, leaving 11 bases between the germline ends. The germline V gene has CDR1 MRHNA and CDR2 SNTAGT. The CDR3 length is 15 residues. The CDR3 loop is CASSESGGGTDTQYF. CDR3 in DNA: TGTGCCAGCAGTGAAAGCGGCGGGGGCACAGATACGCAGTATTTT.

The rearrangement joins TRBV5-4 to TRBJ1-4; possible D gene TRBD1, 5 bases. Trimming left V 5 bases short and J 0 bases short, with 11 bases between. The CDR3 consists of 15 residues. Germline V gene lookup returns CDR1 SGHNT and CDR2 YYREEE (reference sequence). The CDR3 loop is CASRAGGATNEKLFF. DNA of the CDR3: TGTGCCAGCAGGGCGGGAGGGGCAACTAATGAAAAACTGTTTTTT.

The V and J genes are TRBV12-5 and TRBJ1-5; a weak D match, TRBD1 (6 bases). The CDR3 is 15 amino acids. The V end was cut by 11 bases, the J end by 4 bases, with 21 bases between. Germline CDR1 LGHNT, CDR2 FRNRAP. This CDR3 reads CASSGTSNRNQPQHF. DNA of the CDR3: TGTGCTTCCTCCGGGACATCAAATCGAAATCAGCCCCAGCATTTT.

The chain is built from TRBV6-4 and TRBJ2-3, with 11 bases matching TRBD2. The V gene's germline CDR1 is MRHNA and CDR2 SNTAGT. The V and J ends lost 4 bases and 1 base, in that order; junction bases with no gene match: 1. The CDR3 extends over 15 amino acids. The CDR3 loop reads CASSALAGGTDTQYF. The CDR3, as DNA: TGTGCCAGCAGTGCACTAGCGGGGGGCACAGATACGCAGTATTTT.

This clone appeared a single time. This CDR3 is CASCCWEAFHEQYF. The CDR3 DNA is TGCGCCAGCTGCTGTTGGGAGGCGTTCCACGAGCAGTACTTC. V is TRBV23-1 and J is TRBJ2-7; maybe TRBD2 (6 bases). Being an ORF, TRBV23-1 has a function that is uncertain. The CDR3 loop spans 14 amino acids. Between the trimmed V and J ends, which lost 8 bases and 5 bases, there was a span of 19 bases.

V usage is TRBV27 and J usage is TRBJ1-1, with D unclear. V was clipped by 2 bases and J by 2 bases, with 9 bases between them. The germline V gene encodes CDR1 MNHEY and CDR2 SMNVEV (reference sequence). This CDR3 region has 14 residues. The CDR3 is CASSLGTPNTEAFF. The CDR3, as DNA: TGTGCCAGCAGTTTAGGTACACCTAACACTGAAGCTTTCTTT.

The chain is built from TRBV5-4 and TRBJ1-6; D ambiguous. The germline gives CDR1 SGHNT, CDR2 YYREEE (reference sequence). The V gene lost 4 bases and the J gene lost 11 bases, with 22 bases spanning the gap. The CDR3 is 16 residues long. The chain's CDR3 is CASSVSPGPPNPPLHF. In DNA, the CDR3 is TGTGCCAGCAGCGTCAGTCCCGGGCCCCCCAATCCACCCCTCCACTTT. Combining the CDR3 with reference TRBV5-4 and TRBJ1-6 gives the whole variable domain ETGVTQSPTHLIKTRGQQVTLRCSSQSGHNTVSWYQQALGQGPQFIFQYYREEENGRGNFPPRFSGLQFPNYSSELNVNALELDDSALYLCASSVSPGPPNPPLHFGNGTRLTVT.

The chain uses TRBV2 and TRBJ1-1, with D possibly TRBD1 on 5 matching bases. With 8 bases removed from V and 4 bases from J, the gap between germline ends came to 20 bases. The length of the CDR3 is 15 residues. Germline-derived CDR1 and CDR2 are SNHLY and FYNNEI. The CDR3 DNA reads TGTGCCAGCTCTCCCCGGGTCTCTGGGGGCACTGAAGCTTTCTTT. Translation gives CASSPRVSGGTEAFF.

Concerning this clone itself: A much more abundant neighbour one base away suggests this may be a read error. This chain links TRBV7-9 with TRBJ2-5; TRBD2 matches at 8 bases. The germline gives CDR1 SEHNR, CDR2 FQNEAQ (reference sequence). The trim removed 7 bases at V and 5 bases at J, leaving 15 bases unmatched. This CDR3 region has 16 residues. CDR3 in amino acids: CASICPGAGGQETQYF. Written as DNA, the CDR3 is TGTGCCAGCATCTGCCCGGGGGCGGGGGGCCAGGAGACCCAGTACTTC.

CDR3: CASSSNTHTSDEQFF. The CDR3, as DNA: TGCGCCAGCAGCTCCAATACACACACCAGCGATGAGCAGTTCTTC. The rearrangement joins TRBV5-1 to TRBJ2-1; D uncertain. CDR1 and CDR2 from the germline V gene are SGHRS and YFSETQ. The CDR3 consists of 15 residues. Between the trimmed V and J ends, which lost 3 bases and 8 bases, there was a span of 18 bases. Based on the CDR3 plus reference TRBV5-1 and TRBJ2-1, the full variable domain is KAGVTQTPRYLIKTRGQQVTLSCSPISGHRSVSWYQQTPGQGLQFLFEYFSETQRNKGNFPGRFSGRQFSNSRSEMNVSTLELGDSALYLCASSSNTHTSDEQFFGPGTRLTVL.

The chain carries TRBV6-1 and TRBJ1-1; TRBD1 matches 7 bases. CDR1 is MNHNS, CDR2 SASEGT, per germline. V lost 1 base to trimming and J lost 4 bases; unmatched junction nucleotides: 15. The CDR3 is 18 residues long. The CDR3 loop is CASSEVGMGRGSITEAFF. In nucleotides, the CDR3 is TGTGCCAGCAGTGAAGTCGGAATGGGCAGGGGGTCCATCACTGAAGCTTTCTTT.

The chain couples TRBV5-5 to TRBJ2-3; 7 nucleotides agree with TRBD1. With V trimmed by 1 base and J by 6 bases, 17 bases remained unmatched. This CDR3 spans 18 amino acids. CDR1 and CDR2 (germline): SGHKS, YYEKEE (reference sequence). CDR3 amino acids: CASSLKRNYRGIGDTQYF. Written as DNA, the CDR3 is TGTGCCAGCAGCTTGAAACGGAATTACAGGGGAATCGGGGATACGCAGTATTTT.

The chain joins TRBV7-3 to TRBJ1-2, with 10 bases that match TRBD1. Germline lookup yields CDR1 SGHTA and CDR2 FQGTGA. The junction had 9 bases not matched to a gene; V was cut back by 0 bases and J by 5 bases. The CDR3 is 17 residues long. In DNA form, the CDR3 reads TGTGCCAGCAGCTTAACGTCGCGGGACAGGGGATTTTATGGCTACACCTTC. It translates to CASSLTSRDRGFYGYTF.

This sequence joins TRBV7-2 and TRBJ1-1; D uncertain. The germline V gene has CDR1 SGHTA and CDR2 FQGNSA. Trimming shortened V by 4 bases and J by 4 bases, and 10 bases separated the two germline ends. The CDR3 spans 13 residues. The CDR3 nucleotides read TGTGCCAGCAGCTCGAAAGACGTCACTGAAGCTTTCTTT. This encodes CASSSKDVTEAFF. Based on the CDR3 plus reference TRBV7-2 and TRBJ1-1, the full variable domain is GAGVSQSPSNKVTEKGKDVELRCDPISGHTALYWYRQSLGQGLEFLIYFQGNSAPDKSGLPSDRFSAERTGGSVSTLTIQRTQQEDSAVYLCASSSKDVTEAFFGQGTRLTVV.

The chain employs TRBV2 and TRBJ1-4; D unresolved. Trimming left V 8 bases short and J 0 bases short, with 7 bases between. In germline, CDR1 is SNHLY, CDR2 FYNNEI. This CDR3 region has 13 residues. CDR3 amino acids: CASRRATNEKLFF. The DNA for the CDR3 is TGTGCCAGCCGACGGGCAACTAATGAAAAACTGTTTTTT.

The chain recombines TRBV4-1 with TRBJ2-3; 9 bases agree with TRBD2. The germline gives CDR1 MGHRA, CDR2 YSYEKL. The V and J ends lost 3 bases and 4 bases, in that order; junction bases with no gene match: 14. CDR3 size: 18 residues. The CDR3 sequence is CASSHRDAGGPGADTQYF. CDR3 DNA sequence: TGCGCCAGCAGCCACCGGGATGCGGGGGGGCCAGGGGCAGATACGCAGTATTTT.

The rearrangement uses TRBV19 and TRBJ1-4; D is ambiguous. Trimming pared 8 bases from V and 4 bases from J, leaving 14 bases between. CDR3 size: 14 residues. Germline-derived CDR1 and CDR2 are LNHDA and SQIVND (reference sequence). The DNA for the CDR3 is TGTGCCAGTCGGTCGGCAGCAGTTAATGAAAAACTGTTTTTT. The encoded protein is CASRSAAVNEKLFF.

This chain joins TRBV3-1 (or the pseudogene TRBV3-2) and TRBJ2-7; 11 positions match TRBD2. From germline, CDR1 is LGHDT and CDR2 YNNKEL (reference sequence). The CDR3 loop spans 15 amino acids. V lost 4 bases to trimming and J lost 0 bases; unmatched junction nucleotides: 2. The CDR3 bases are TGTGCCAGCAGCCTAGCGGGGGGGCTCTCCTACGAGCAGTACTTC. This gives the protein CASSLAGGLSYEQYF.

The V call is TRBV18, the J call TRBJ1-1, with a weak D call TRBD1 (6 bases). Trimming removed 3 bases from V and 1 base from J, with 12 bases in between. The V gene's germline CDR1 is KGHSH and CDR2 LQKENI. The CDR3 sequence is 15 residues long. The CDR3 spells CASSPDQGPNTEAFF. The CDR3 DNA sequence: TGTGCCAGCTCACCCGACCAGGGGCCGAACACTGAAGCTTTCTTT.

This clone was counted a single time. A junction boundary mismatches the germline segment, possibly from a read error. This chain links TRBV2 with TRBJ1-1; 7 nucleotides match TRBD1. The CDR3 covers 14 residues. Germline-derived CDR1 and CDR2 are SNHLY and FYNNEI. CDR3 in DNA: TGTGCCAGCAGGGAAGGACAGGCGAACACTGAAGCTTTCTTT. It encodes CASREGQANTEAFF. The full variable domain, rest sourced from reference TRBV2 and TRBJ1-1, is EPEVTQTPSHQVTQMGQEVILRCVPISNHLYFYWYRQILGQKVEFLVSFYNNEISEKSEIFDDQFSVERPDGSNFTLKIRSTKLEDSAMYFCASREGQANTEAFFGQGTRLTVV.

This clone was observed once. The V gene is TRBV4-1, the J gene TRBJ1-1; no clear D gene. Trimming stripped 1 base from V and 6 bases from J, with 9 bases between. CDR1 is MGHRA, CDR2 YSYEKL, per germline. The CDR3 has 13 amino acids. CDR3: CASSQARSAEAFF. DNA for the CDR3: TGCGCCAGCAGCCAAGCGAGGTCGGCTGAAGCTTTCTTT.

The DNA of the CDR3 is TGTGCCAGCAGTGGCCTCCGGACCGCTTCCTACGAGCAGTACTTC. It yields the protein CASSGLRTASYEQYF. V is TRBV2 and J is TRBJ2-7; no reliable D call. Germline V CDR1 and CDR2: SNHLY, FYNNEI. The V end lost 4 bases, the J end lost 1 base, and 14 bases lay between the germline ends. CDR3 length: 15 amino acids.

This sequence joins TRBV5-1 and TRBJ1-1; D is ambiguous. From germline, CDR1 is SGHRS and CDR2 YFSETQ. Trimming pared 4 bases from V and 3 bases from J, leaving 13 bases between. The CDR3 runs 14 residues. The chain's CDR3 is CASSPISLDTEAFF. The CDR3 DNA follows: TGCGCCAGCAGCCCGATTAGCCTGGACACTGAAGCTTTCTTT.

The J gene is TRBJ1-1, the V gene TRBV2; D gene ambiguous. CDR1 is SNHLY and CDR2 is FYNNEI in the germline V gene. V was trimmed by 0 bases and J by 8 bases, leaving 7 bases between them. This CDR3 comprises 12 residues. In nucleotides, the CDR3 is TGTGCCAGCAGTGAAGCGGAAAGAGAAGCTTTCTTT. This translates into CASSEAEREAFF.

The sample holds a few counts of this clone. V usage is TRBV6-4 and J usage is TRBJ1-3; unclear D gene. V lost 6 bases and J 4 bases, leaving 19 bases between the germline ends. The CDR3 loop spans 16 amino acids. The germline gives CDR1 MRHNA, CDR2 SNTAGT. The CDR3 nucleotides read TGTGCCAGCAGGTCCAGTCGTACCACCCTGGGAAACACCATATATTTT. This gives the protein CASRSSRTTLGNTIYF.